This T cell receptor (beta chain) was captured by sequencing in a study of CD8 T cells in ankylosing spondylitis. TCRdb recomputed calls from the 5' RACE reads with MiXCR, one row per CDR3 protein. In the table there are some 150,000 distinct CDR3 sequences, 40% to 50% of which are singletons. In the case of this clonotype: Its antigen is not identified. An end of the junction differs from the germline gene, which may be a read error.

Germline values: CDR1 SGHVS, CDR2 FQNEAQ. CDR3 length: 15 amino acids. Study-level findings and limits: A TCR beta motif made of roughly eight highly homologous variants seemed typical of ankylosing spondylitis blood.

The specimen was synovial fluid, either unsorted or a sorted T cell fraction (not recorded which). This clonotype was obtained from a male donor with ankylosing spondylitis. The chain employs TRBV7-8 and TRBJ2-7; 10 bases match TRBD1. CDR3 sequence: CASSSPGTGAYQQYF. The DNA for the CDR3 is TGTGCCAGCAGCTCACCCGGGACAGGGGCCTACCAGCAGTACTTC.